The T cell receptor beta chain described here comes from a study of cytomegalovirus exposure and HLA in healthy donors. This clone occurred a few times. Looked up from germline, CDR1 is SGHDN and CDR2 is FVKESK. CDR3 length: 16 residues. Trimming took 2 bases from V and 6 from J, leaving 19 bases between them. PCR employed 60 Vbeta and 13 Jbeta primers. Generated by immunoSEQ multiplex PCR, the TCRdb table keeps only in-frame clones and is missing some. The repertoire has some 97,000 clones, under 80% of them found once; the top ten carry approximately 4.3%. The rearrangement links TRBV14 to TRBJ1-1; D gene ambiguous. The receptor was isolated from a woman aged 18-29 years in good health and CMV-seropositive. Sequenced input: PBMCs. The CDR3 region has the DNA TGTGCCAGCAGCCAACGGAGGAACGGACCCGCGTCTGAAGCTTTCTTT. It codes for CASSQRRNGPASEAFF.